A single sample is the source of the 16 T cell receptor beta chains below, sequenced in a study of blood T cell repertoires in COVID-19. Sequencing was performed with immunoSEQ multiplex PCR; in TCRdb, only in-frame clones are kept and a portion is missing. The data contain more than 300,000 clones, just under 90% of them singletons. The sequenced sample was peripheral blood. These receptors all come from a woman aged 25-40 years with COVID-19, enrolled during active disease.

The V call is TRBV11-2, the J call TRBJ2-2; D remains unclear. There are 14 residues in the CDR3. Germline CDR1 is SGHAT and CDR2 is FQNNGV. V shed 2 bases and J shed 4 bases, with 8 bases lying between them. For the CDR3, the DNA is TGTGCCAGCAGCTTATTCGTTCCCACCGGGGAGCTGTTTTTT. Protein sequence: CASSLFVPTGELFF.

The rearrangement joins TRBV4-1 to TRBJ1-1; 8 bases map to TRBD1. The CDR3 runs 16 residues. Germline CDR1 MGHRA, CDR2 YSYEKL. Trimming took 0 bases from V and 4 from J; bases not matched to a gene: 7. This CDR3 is CASSQEAGGAGTEAFF. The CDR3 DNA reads TGCGCCAGCAGCCAAGAAGCAGGGGGCGCGGGCACTGAAGCTTTCTTT.

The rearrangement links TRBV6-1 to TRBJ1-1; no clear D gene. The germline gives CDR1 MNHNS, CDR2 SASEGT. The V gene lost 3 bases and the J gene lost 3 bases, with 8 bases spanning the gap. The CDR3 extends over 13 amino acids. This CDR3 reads CASSEFGDTEAFF. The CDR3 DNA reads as TGTGCCAGCAGTGAGTTCGGGGACACTGAAGCTTTCTTT.

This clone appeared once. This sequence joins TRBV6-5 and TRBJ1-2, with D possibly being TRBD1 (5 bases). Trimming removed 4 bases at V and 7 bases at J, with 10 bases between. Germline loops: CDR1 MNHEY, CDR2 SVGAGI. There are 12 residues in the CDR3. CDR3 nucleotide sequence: TGTGCCAGCAGTTCCCAGGGACTTGGCTACACCTTC. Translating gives CASSSQGLGYTF.

The CDR3 region has the DNA TGTGCCAGCAGACCTGGACCGGGGGGCACCGGGGAGCTGTTTTTT. Amino acid sequence: CASRPGPGGTGELFF. J is TRBJ2-2 and V is TRBV7-2; 7 positions match TRBD2. CDR1 is SGHTA, CDR2 FQGNSA, per germline. The CDR3 runs to 15 residues. Trimming at V came to 6 bases and at J to 4 bases, leaving 8 bases not matched to a gene.

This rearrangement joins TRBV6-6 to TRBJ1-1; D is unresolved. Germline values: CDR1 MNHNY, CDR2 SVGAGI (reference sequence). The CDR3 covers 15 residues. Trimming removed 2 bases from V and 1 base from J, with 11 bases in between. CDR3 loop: CASSYGGRSNTEAFF. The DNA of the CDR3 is TGTGCCAGCAGTTACGGAGGACGGTCGAACACTGAAGCTTTCTTT.

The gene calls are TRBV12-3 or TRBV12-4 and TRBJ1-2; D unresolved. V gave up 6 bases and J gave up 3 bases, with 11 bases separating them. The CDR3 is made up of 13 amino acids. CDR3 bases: TGTGCCAGCAGCCCACAAAATTACTATGGCTACACCTTC. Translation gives CASSPQNYYGYTF.

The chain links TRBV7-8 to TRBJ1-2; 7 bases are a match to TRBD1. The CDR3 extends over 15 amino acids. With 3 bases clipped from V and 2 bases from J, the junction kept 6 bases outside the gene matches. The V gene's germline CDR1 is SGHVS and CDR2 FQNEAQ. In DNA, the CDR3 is TGTGCCAGCAGCTTTGGTTGGGGACAGAACTATGGCTACACCTTC. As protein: CASSFGWGQNYGYTF. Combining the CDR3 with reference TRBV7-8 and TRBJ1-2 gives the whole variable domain GAGVSQSPRYKVAKRGQDVALRCDPISGHVSLFWYQQALGQGPEFLTYFQNEAQLDKSGLPSDRFFAERPEGSVSTLKIQRTQQEDSAVYLCASSFGWGQNYGYTFGSGTRLTVV.

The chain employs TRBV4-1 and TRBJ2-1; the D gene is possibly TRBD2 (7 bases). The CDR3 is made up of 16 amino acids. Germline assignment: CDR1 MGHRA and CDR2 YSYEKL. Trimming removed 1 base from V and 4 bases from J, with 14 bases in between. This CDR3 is CASSQGSRGAYNEQFF. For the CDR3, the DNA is TGCGCCAGCAGCCAAGGAAGTCGGGGGGCATACAATGAGCAGTTCTTC.

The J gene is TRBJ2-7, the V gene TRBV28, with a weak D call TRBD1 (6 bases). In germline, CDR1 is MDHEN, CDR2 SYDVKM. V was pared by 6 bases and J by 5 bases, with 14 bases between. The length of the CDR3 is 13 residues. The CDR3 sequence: CASRGASFHEQYV. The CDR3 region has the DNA TGTGCCAGCAGGGGGGCCAGTTTCCACGAGCAGTACGTC.

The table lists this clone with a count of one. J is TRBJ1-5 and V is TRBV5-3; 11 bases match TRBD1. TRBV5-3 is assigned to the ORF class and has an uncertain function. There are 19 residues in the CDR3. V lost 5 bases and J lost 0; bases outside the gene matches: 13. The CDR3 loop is CARRQRGTGGIYSNQPQHF. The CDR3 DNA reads TGTGCCAGAAGACAGAGGGGGACAGGGGGTATCTATAGCAATCAGCCCCAGCATTTT.

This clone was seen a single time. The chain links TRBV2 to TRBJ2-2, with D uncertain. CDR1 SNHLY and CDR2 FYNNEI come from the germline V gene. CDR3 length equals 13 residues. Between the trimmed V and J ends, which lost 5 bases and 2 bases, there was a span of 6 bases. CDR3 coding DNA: TGTGCCAGCAGTCTCACTAACACCGGGGAGCTGTTTTTT. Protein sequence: CASSLTNTGELFF.

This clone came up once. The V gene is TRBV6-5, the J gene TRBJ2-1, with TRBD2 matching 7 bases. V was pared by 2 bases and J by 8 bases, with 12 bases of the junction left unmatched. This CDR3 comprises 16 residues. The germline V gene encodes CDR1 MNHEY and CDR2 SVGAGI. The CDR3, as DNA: TGTGCCAGCAGTTACCCGACCGGGGGGAACGACCATGAGCAGTTCTTC. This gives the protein CASSYPTGGNDHEQFF.

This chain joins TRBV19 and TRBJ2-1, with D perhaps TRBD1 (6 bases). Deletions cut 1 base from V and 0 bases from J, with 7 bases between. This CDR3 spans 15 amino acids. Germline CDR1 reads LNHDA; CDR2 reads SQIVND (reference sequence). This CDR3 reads CASSIVGASYNEQFF. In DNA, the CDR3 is TGTGCCAGTAGTATAGTGGGGGCCTCCTACAATGAGCAGTTCTTC.

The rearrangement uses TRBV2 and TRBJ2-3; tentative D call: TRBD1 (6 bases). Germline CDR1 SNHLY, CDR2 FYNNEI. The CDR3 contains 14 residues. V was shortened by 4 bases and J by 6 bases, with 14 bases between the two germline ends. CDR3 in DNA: TGTGCCAGCAGTGTTCGACAGGTTTCTGATACGCAGTATTTT. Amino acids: CASSVRQVSDTQYF.

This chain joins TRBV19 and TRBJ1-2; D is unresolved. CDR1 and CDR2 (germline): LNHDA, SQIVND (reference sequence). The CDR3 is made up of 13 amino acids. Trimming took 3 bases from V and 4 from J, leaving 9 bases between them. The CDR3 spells CASSMRSSYGYTF. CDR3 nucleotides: TGTGCCAGTAGTATGAGGTCCAGCTATGGCTACACCTTC.